These 20 T cell receptor beta chains came from one sample sequenced in a study of blood T cell repertoires in COVID-19. The repertoire was sequenced with immunoSEQ multiplex PCR; TCRdb's copy has only in-frame clones and lacks some. The sample holds fewer than 80,000 clones; almost 90% are singletons and the top ten take 5% to 6.5%. Sample: peripheral blood. These receptors were collected from a man in his fifties or sixties with acute or convalescent COVID-19.

The rearrangement joins TRBV5-4 to TRBJ2-5; D unresolved. Trimming took off 4 bases at V and 3 bases at J, with 10 bases between the two ends. This CDR3 is built from 13 residues. CDR1 and CDR2 from the germline V gene are SGHNT and YYREEE (reference sequence). The CDR3 DNA is TGTGCCAGCAGCCGACGGGTGGAAGAGACCCAGTACTTC. The encoded protein is CASSRRVEETQYF.

This rearrangement joins TRBV6-4 to TRBJ2-1; 7 bases line up with TRBD2. The CDR3 is 15 amino acids. J lost 1 base, V lost 3 bases, and 3 bases had no gene match. CDR1 is MRHNA, CDR2 SNTAGT, per germline. CDR3 loop: CASSEELASYNEQFF. The CDR3 nucleotides read TGTGCCAGCAGTGAAGAACTAGCGTCCTACAATGAGCAGTTCTTC.

The CDR3 sequence: CATSGRQTNYGYTF. In nucleotides, the CDR3 is TGTGCCACCAGTGGCCGACAGACAAACTATGGCTACACCTTC. The V call is TRBV24-1, the J call TRBJ1-2; perhaps TRBD1 as D (5 bases). Germline V CDR1 and CDR2: KGHDR, SFDVKD. The length of the CDR3 is 14 residues. V gave up 5 bases and J gave up 2 bases, with 11 bases separating them.

This chain connects TRBV29-1 to TRBJ1-4; weak D call: TRBD1 (5 bases). Germline lookup yields CDR1 SQVTM and CDR2 ANQGSEA. V was trimmed by 4 bases and J by 2 bases, leaving 11 bases between them. CDR3 length: 14 residues. This chain's CDR3 is CSVGGHATNEKLFF. CDR3 DNA sequence: TGCAGCGTTGGGGGCCACGCGACTAATGAAAAACTGTTTTTT.

The chain combines TRBV30 with TRBJ2-1, with D perhaps matching TRBD2 (6 bases). The CDR3 is made up of 14 amino acids. The germline V gene encodes CDR1 GTSNPN and CDR2 SVGIG (reference sequence). The ends were cut back, 0 bases at V and 4 bases at J, with 10 bases in the middle. The CDR3, as DNA: TGTGCCTGGAGTGTCGGGGGACTGTACAATGAGCAGTTCTTC. Its translation: CAWSVGGLYNEQFF.

The J gene is TRBJ2-3, the V gene TRBV18, with D possibly matching TRBD2 (5 bases). The CDR3 has 14 residues. The V end lost 4 bases, the J end lost 1 base, and 9 bases lay between the germline ends. CDR1 is KGHSH and CDR2 is LQKENI in the germline V gene. Here the CDR3 reads CASSREKGTDTQYF. CDR3 nucleotides: TGTGCCAGCTCACGGGAGAAGGGCACAGATACGCAGTATTTT.

The V call is TRBV7-6, the J call TRBJ2-7, with 8 bases fitting TRBD1. This CDR3 has 15 amino acids. The germline gives CDR1 SGHVS, CDR2 FNYEAQ. V trimming: 4 bases; J trimming: 5 bases; junction bases outside the gene matches: 10. The CDR3: CASSSPSGQGDEQYF. Written as DNA, the CDR3 is TGTGCCAGCAGCTCCCCCTCAGGACAGGGTGACGAGCAGTACTTC.

CDR3 region: CASSIRGTGPQHF. CDR3 DNA: TGTGCCAGTAGTATTCGGGGGACTGGGCCCCAGCATTTT. V usage is TRBV19 and J usage is TRBJ1-5; D is perhaps TRBD1 (5 bases). V shed 3 bases and J shed 9 bases, with 12 bases lying between them. Germline V CDR1 and CDR2: LNHDA, SQIVND (reference sequence). This CDR3 spans 13 amino acids. Supplemented by reference TRBV19 and TRBJ1-5, the full variable domain reads DGGITQSPKYLFRKEGQNVTLSCEQNLNHDAMYWYRQDPGQGLRLIYYSQIVNDFQKGDIAEGYSVSREKKESFPLTVTSAQKNPTAFYLCASSIRGTGPQHFGDGTRLSIL.

The V and J genes are TRBV6-5 and TRBJ2-5, with D tentatively TRBD2 (6 bases). V shed 2 bases and J shed 2 bases, with 9 bases lying between them. The CDR3 runs 14 residues. Germline values: CDR1 MNHEY, CDR2 SVGAGI. The CDR3 DNA follows: TGTGCCAGCAGTTACGTGGCGGGACAAGAGACCCAGTACTTC. It encodes CASSYVAGQETQYF.

The V call is TRBV11-3, the J call TRBJ2-3, with TRBD1 identical over 10 bases. The germline gives CDR1 SGHNT, CDR2 YENEEA. The CDR3 length is 15 residues. V gave up 5 bases and J gave up 3 bases; unmatched junction bases: 5. The CDR3 nucleotides are TGTGCCAGCAGCCTGAGACAGGGGGCAACAGATACGCAGTATTTT. As protein: CASSLRQGATDTQYF.

The V gene is TRBV19, the J gene TRBJ1-5; 7 positions agree with TRBD1. With V trimmed by 4 bases and J by 4 bases, 7 bases remained unmatched. The germline gives CDR1 LNHDA, CDR2 SQIVND (reference sequence). This CDR3 has 15 amino acids. The CDR3 sequence: CASSTGTAFNQPQHF. CDR3 sequence (DNA): TGTGCCAGTAGTACCGGGACAGCCTTTAATCAGCCCCAGCATTTT.

This clone has only one observation. V gene TRBV7-2 combines with J gene TRBJ1-3; weak D call: TRBD1 (5 bases). CDR1 and CDR2 from the germline V gene are SGHTA and FQGNSA. V was cut by 1 base and J by 0 bases, with 13 bases left in between. This CDR3 comprises 17 residues. The CDR3 region has the DNA TGTGCCAGCAGCTTAGGGCCAGGGTTTCGCTCTGGAAACACCATATATTTT. Amino acid sequence: CASSLGPGFRSGNTIYF. Full variable domain (rest looked up from reference TRBV7-2 and TRBJ1-3): GAGVSQSPSNKVTEKGKDVELRCDPISGHTALYWYRQSLGQGLEFLIYFQGNSAPDKSGLPSDRFSAERTGGSVSTLTIQRTQQEDSAVYLCASSLGPGFRSGNTIYFGEGSWLTVV.

The rearrangement links TRBV24-1 to TRBJ1-1; D gene ambiguous. CDR1 is KGHDR, CDR2 SFDVKD, per germline. Deletions cut 4 bases from V and 4 bases from J, with 9 bases between. CDR3 length equals 13 residues. The DNA of the CDR3 is TGTGCCACCAGTGACCCCGACACCACTGAAGCTTTCTTT. Amino acids: CATSDPDTTEAFF.

The rearrangement joins TRBV12-3 or TRBV12-4 to TRBJ1-1; the D gene is possibly TRBD1 (5 bases). CDR3 length: 12 amino acids. The V and J ends lost 5 bases and 6 bases respectively, with 10 bases between them. The chain's CDR3 is CASSLQGPEAFF. Here the CDR3 DNA reads TGTGCCAGCAGTCTCCAGGGTCCTGAAGCTTTCTTT.

This clone has only a few counts. This rearrangement joins TRBV27 to TRBJ1-2; unclear D gene. CDR3 length: 14 amino acids. V lost 6 bases and J 4 bases, leaving 15 bases between the germline ends. Germline V gives CDR1 MNHEY, CDR2 SMNVEV (reference sequence). CDR3 protein: CASRSTGRVYGYTF. CDR3 bases: TGTGCCAGCAGGAGTACGGGGAGAGTCTATGGCTACACCTTC.

This rearrangement joins TRBV6-5 to TRBJ2-2; the D gene is possibly TRBD2 (6 bases). The CDR3 consists of 15 residues. Trimming left V 7 bases short and J 7 bases short, with 19 bases between. Germline V lookup: CDR1 MNHEY, CDR2 SVGAGI. DNA of the CDR3: TGTGCCAGCACCCTCTTTCGGGAGAGTATCGGGGAGCTGTTTTTT. Translation: CASTLFRESIGELFF.

Remarks on this clone: Germline is not matched at one junction end, which may reflect a read error. The gene calls are TRBV3-1 (or the pseudogene TRBV3-2) and TRBJ1-2; D gene unclear. In germline, CDR1 is LGHDT, CDR2 YNNKEL (reference sequence). The CDR3 loop spans 16 amino acids. CDR3: CVSSQDKPTLKCGYTF. In DNA, the CDR3 is TGTGTCAGCAGCCAAGATAAGCCGACTTTAAAGTGTGGCTACACCTTC.

This chain connects TRBV19 to TRBJ1-3; 8 positions match TRBD1. Germline V gene lookup returns CDR1 LNHDA and CDR2 SQIVND (reference sequence). With V trimmed by 3 bases and J by 0 bases, 7 bases remained unmatched. The CDR3 is made up of 17 amino acids. CDR3 DNA: TGTGCCAGTAGTATTAACCCGACAGGGGCCTCTGGAAACACCATATATTTT. Translation: CASSINPTGASGNTIYF.

This clone was recorded once. The chain employs TRBV6-5 and TRBJ1-5, with 9 nucleotides matching TRBD1. There are 15 residues in the CDR3. The V gene end was trimmed by 10 bases and the J gene end by 5 bases; junction bases not matched to a gene: 12. CDR1 is MNHEY, CDR2 SVGAGI, per germline. In nucleotides, the CDR3 is TGTGCCACCTCGATCACAGGGGGCAGGGATCAGCCCCAGCATTTT. Encoded protein: CATSITGGRDQPQHF.

The chain has TRBV18 and TRBJ2-5; 10 nucleotides match TRBD1. The V and J ends lost 3 bases and 5 bases, in that order; junction bases with no gene match: 3. CDR3 length: 14 amino acids. Germline V gene sequence: CDR1 KGHSH, CDR2 LQKENI. Written as DNA, the CDR3 is TGTGCCAGCTCACCTCCGGGACAGGGGGAGACCCAGTACTTC. Residues: CASSPPGQGETQYF.